This T cell receptor beta chain derives from a study of CD8 T cells in ankylosing spondylitis. Many counts were recorded for this clonotype. Its specificity is not known. Study results and caveats: Before this, some motif variants had been reported in reactive arthritis synovial fluid and blood. Reported data indicate significant enrichment of disease-linked clones within matched ankylosing spondylitis synovial fluid. Disease-associated clonotypes exhibited CD8+ identity and were relatively infrequent in peripheral blood.

This CDR3 is 16 amino acids long. CDR1 and CDR2 from the germline V gene are LGHDT and YNNKEL (reference sequence). V shed 3 bases and J 7 bases; nucleotides not matched to a gene: 9. It was by quantitative 5'-RACE with molecular barcodes that TCR beta libraries were made. Via MiXCR, TCRdb re-called the 5' RACE reads, giving one row per CDR3 protein. Of about 250,000 distinct CDR3 sequences in the sample, under 30% were seen once. This clonotype was sampled from a male donor with ankylosing spondylitis or in good health (not recorded which). This rearrangement joins TRBV3-1 to TRBJ2-3; 11 bases map to TRBD2. Sequencing used blood, either unsorted or a sorted T cell fraction (not recorded which). CDR3 sequence: CASSHRLAGSWNTQYF. CDR3 nucleotides: TGTGCCAGCAGCCATAGACTAGCGGGGTCGTGGAATACGCAGTATTTT.